What follows is one TCR beta chain and its context. This sample is drawn from a study of shared clonotypes between healthy human individuals. Germline CDR1 is GTSNPN and CDR2 is SVGIG (reference sequence). The CDR3 covers 13 residues. J lost 5 bases, V lost 6 bases, and 8 bases had no gene match. CD45RO-negative, CCR7-positively selected cells formed the naive CD8 fraction, excluding terminally differentiated effector memory CD45RA+ cells. Only in-frame clones appear in the TCRdb table, and some are missing; sequencing was by immunoSEQ multiplex PCR. This sample has about 2 million clones, with approximately 94% found just once.

The chain couples TRBV30 to TRBJ2-7, with TRBD2 identical over 9 bases. This clonotype originated in a man younger than 30 in good health. Specimen: naive CD8+ T cells sorted from blood. In DNA, the CDR3 is TGTGCCTGTGCGGGGGGGGCAAGCAACGAGCAGTACTTC. Amino acid sequence: CACAGGASNEQYF. Variable domain in full (rest from reference TRBV30 and TRBJ2-7): SQTIHQWPATLVQPVGSPLSLECTVEGTSNPNLYWYRQAAGRGLQLLFYSVGIGQISSEVPQNLSASRPQDRQFILSSKKLLLSDSGFYLCACAGGASNEQYFGPGTRLTVT.